This TCR beta chain is drawn from a study of OX40 agonist ivuxolimab in advanced cancers. The wider study: Mean age approximately 59 years, range about 23 to 79; 82.7% male. It was permissible to have had prior anti-PD-1, anti-PD-L1 or anti-CTLA-4 therapy, and around 40% had some. Broader study findings: CD4+ and CD8+ blood T cells expanded clonally by week 6 at 0.1 to 3.0 mg/kg. Low levels of normalized T-cell clonal expansion also appeared in some nonresponders.

There are 14 residues in the CDR3. CDR1 and CDR2 from the germline V gene are MNHEY and SVGAGI. Trimming removed 2 bases from V and 0 bases from J, with 8 bases in between. The protocol was immunoSEQ multiplex PCR, while the TCRdb copy is restricted to in-frame clones and leaves out a portion. This table holds around 62,000 clones, about 77% found once. Comment on this clone: The antigen is undetermined.

The chain is built from TRBV6-5 and TRBJ2-7; D gene uncertain. The specimen comprised CD4+ or CD8+ T cells sorted from blood, sampled in a trial of the OX40 agonist ivuxolimab. The source is an adult with an advanced solid tumor such as melanoma, head and neck, liver or kidney cancer. CDR3 sequence reads: CASSYSISSYEQYF. DNA for the CDR3: TGTGCCAGCAGTTACAGCATTAGCTCCTACGAGCAGTACTTC.